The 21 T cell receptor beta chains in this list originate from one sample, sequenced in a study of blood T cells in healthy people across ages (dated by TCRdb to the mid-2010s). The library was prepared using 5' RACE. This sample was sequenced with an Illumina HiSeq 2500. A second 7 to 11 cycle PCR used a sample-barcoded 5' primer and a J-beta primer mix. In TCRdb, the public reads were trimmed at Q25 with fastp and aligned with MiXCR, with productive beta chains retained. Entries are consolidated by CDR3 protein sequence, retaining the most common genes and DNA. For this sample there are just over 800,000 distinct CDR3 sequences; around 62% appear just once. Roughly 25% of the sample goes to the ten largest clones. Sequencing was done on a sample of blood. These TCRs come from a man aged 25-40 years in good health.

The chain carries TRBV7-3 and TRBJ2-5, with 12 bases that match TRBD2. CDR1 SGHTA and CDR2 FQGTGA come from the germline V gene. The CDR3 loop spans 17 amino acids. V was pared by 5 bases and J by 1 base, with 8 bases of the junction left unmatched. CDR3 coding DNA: TGTGCCAGCAGCACGATACTAGCGGGGGGCCCCCAAGAGACCCAGTACTTC. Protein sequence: CASSTILAGGPQETQYF.

CDR3 in DNA: TGCAGCGTTGCTAGAGACAATGAGCAGTTCTTC. It translates to CSVARDNEQFF. This chain links TRBV29-1 with TRBJ2-1; D unresolved. Germline values: CDR1 SQVTM, CDR2 ANQGSEA. This CDR3 is built from 11 residues. Trimming pared 4 bases from V and 5 bases from J, leaving 6 bases between.

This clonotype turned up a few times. The chain's CDR3 is CASSEGHLSAYGYTF. CDR3 DNA sequence: TGTGCCAGCAGTGAAGGACACCTGAGCGCCTATGGCTACACCTTC. The genes are TRBV2 and TRBJ1-2; D ambiguous. Trimming left V 1 base short and J 4 bases short, with 13 bases between. This CDR3 is 15 amino acids long. Germline V lookup: CDR1 SNHLY, CDR2 FYNNEI.

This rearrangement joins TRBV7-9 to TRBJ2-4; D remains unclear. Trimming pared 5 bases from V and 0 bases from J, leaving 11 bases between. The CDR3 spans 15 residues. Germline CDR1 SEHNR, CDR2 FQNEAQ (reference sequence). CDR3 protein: CASSLGTEAKNIQYF. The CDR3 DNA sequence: TGTGCCAGCAGCCTGGGAACTGAAGCCAAAAACATTCAGTACTTC.

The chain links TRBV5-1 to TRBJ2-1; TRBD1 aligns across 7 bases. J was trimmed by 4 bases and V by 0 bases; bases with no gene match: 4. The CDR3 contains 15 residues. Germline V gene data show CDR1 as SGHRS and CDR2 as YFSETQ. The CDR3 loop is CASSLEGGEYNEQFF. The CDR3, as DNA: TGCGCCAGCAGCTTGGAAGGGGGCGAGTACAATGAGCAGTTCTTC.

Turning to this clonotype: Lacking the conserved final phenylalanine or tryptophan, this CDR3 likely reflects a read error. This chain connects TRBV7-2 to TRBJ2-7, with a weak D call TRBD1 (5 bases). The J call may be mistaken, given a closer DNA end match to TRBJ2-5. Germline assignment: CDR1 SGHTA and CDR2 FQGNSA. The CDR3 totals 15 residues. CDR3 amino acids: CASSLRQGYGETQYS. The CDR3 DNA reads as TGTGCCAGCAGCTTAAGGCAGGGTTATGGAGAGACCCAGTACTCC.

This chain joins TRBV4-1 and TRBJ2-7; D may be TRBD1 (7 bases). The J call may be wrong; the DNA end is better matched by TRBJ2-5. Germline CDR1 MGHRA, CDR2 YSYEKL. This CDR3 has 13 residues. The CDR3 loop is CASSDREEETQYF. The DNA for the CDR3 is TGCGCCAGCAGCGACAGGGAGGAAGAGACCCAGTACTTC.

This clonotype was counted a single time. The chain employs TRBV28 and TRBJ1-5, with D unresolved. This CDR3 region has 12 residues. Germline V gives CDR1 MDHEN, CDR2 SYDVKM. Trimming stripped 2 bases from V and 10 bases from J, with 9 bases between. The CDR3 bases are TGTGCCAGCAGTTTAACTTTCTACCCCCAGCATTTT. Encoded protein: CASSLTFYPQHF.

In DNA, the CDR3 is TGTGCCAGCAGTCTGGATCTAGAGACCCAGTACTTC. Translation: CASSLDLETQYF. The V and J genes are TRBV7-3 and TRBJ2-5, with unresolved D. In germline, CDR1 is SGHTA, CDR2 FQGTGA. This CDR3 region has 12 residues. Trimming cost V 6 bases and J 4 bases, with 9 bases left between them.

As DNA, the CDR3 is TGCGCCAGCAGCCAAGATCTGATGAGCTCCTATAATTCACCCCTCCACTTT. It specifies CASSQDLMSSYNSPLHF. V is TRBV4-3 and J is TRBJ1-6; D is undetermined. V lost 0 bases and J lost 0, with 9 bases in between. The CDR3 consists of 17 residues. The V gene's germline CDR1 is LGHNA and CDR2 YSLEER.

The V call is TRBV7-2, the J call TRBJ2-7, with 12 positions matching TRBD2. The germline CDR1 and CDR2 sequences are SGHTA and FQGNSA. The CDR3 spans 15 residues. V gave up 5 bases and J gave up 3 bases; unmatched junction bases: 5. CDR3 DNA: TGTGCCAGCAGCCCCCAACTAGCGGGGGGCTACGAGCAGTACTTC. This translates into CASSPQLAGGYEQYF.

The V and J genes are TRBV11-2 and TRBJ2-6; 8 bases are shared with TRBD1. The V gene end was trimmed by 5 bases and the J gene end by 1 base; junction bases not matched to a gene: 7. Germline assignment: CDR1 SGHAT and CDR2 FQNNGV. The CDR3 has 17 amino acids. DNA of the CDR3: TGTGCCAGCAGCCTCCTACGGACAGGGTCTGGGGCCAACGTCCTGACTTTC. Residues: CASSLLRTGSGANVLTF. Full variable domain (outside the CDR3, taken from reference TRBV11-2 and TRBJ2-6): EAGVAQSPRYKIIEKRQSVAFWCNPISGHATLYWYQQILGQGPKLLIQFQNNGVVDDSQLPKDRFSAERLKGVDSTLKIQPAKLEDSAVYLCASSLLRTGSGANVLTFGAGSRLTVL.

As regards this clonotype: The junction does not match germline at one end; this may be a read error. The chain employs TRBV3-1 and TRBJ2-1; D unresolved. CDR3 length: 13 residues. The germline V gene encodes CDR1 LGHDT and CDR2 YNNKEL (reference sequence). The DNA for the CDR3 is TGTGCCAGCAGCCTCACTTTAGACAATGAGCAGCTCTTC. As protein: CASSLTLDNEQLF.

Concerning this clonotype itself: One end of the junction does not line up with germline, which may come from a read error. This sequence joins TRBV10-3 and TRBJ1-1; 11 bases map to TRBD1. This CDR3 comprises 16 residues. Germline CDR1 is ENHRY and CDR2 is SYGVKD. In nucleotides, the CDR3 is TGCGCCATCAGTGAGCCGGACAGGGGGCGAGGCACTGAAGCTTTCTTT. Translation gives CAISEPDRGRGTEAFF.

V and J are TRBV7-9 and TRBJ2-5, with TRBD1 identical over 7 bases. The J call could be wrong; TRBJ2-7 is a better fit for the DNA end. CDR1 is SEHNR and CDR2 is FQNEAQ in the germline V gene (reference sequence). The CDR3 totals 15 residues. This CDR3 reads CASSYPGTEPYEQYF. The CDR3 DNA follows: TGTGCCAGCAGCTACCCCGGGACAGAACCCTACGAGCAGTACTTC.

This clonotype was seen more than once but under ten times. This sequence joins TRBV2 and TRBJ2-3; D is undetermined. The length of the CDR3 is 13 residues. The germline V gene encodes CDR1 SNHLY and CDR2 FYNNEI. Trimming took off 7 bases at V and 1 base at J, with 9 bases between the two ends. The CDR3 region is CASNLPGTDTQYF. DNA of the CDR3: TGTGCCAGCAATCTACCGGGCACAGATACGCAGTATTTT.

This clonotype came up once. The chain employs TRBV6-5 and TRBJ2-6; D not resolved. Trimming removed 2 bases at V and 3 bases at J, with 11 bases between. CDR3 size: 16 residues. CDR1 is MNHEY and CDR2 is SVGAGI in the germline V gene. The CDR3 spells CASSYKGLGGANVLTF. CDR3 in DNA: TGTGCCAGCAGTTACAAGGGTCTAGGTGGGGCCAACGTCCTGACTTTC.

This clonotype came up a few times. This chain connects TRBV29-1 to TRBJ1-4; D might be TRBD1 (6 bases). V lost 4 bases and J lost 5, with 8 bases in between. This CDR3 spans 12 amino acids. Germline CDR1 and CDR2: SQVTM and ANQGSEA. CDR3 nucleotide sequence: TGCAGCGTTGTTCAGGGGAATGAAAAACTGTTTTTT. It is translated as CSVVQGNEKLFF.

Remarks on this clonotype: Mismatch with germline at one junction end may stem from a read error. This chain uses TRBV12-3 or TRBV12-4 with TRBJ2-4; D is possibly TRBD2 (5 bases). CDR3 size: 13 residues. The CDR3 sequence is CASSASGDDIQYF. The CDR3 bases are TGTGCCAGCAGCGCTTCCGGGGATGACATCCAGTACTTC.

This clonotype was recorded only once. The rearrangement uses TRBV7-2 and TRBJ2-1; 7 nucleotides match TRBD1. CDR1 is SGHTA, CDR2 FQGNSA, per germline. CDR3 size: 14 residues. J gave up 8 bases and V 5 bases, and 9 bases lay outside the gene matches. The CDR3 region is CASSVGDRLYEQFF. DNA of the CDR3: TGTGCCAGCAGCGTAGGGGACAGATTGTATGAGCAGTTCTTC.

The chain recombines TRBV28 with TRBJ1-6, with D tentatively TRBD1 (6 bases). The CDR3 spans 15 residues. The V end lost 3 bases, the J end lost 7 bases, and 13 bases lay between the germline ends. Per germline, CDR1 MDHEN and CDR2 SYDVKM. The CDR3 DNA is TGTGCCAGCAGTTTGATGGGACATATAAATTCACCCCTCCACTTT. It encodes CASSLMGHINSPLHF.